These 15 T cell receptor beta chains came from one sample sequenced in a study of human T cells and chemical hapten exposure. Regarding time point: patch test 3, about 24 weeks after DPC sensitization. Treatment: therapeutic diphenylcyclopropenone sensitization with weekly scalp DPC. TCRdb redid the calling of the RACE reads with MiXCR, one entry per CDR3 protein. The sample has tens of thousands of distinct CDR3 sequences, 11% seen once. The input for sequencing was whole blood, taken in connection with sensitization to the hapten diphenylcyclopropenone (DPC). These receptors all stem from a woman in her 50s with alopecia areata. Some clones in this sample may be carry-over from other donors' samples.

V is TRBV4-2 and J is TRBJ2-1; 7 bases align to TRBD2. Germline CDR1 LGHNA, CDR2 YNFKEQ. The CDR3 loop spans 15 amino acids. The trim removed 0 bases at V and 4 bases at J, leaving 3 bases unmatched. The CDR3 sequence: CASSQDLAEYNEQFF. Written as DNA, the CDR3 is TGTGCCAGCAGCCAAGACCTAGCGGAATACAATGAGCAGTTCTTC.

This clonotype was found a few times. The chain recombines TRBV30 with TRBJ1-1, with a possible D match to TRBD1 (5 bases). This CDR3 has 13 residues. Germline V gene sequence: CDR1 GTSNPN, CDR2 SVGIG (reference sequence). Trimming stripped 3 bases from V and 4 bases from J, with 12 bases between. The CDR3 protein is CAWSSGGATEAFF. The CDR3 DNA reads as TGTGCCTGGAGCTCCGGAGGGGCCACTGAAGCTTTCTTT.

V and J are TRBV7-8 and TRBJ2-5, with D possibly being TRBD2 (5 bases). Germline assignment: CDR1 SGHVS and CDR2 FQNEAQ. There are 15 residues in the CDR3. Trimming pared 2 bases from V and 3 bases from J, leaving 13 bases between. CDR3 in amino acids: CASSLIDYSEETQYF. The CDR3 coding sequence is TGTGCCAGCAGCTTAATTGACTACAGCGAAGAGACCCAGTACTTC.

The chain recombines TRBV7-8 with TRBJ1-3, with D perhaps matching TRBD1 (6 bases). CDR3 length equals 19 residues. Trimming left V 2 bases short and J 1 base short, with 21 bases between. Germline assignment: CDR1 SGHVS and CDR2 FQNEAQ. This chain's CDR3 is CASSLRVSGTSKSGNTIYF. The CDR3 bases are TGTGCCAGCAGCTTAAGAGTTTCCGGGACAAGCAAATCTGGAAACACCATATATTTT.

The rearrangement uses TRBV2 and TRBJ2-1; tentative D call: TRBD2 (6 bases). Per the germline V gene, CDR1 is SNHLY and CDR2 is FYNNEI. This CDR3 has 11 residues. Trimming removed 7 bases from V and 8 bases from J, with 9 bases in between. CDR3 loop: CASMWEDEQFF. CDR3 nucleotide sequence: TGTGCCAGCATGTGGGAGGATGAGCAGTTCTTC.

The CDR3, as DNA: TGTGCCAGCAGCAGCCCCGGGGAGCTGTTTTTT. Translation: CASSSPGELFF. The chain recombines TRBV3-1 with TRBJ2-2; the D is unclear. Germline values: CDR1 LGHDT, CDR2 YNNKEL (reference sequence). V lost 5 bases and J lost 6, with 4 bases in between. This CDR3 region has 11 residues.

This clonotype came up many times. The J gene is TRBJ1-5, the V gene TRBV12-3 or TRBV12-4, with 7 nucleotides matching TRBD1. V lost 0 bases to trimming and J lost 2 bases; unmatched junction nucleotides: 1. The CDR3 is made up of 15 amino acids. The DNA for the CDR3 is TGTGCCAGCAGTTTAGCGACAGGGCGCAATCAGCCCCAGCATTTT. It translates to CASSLATGRNQPQHF.

This clonotype was observed many times. The rearrangement uses TRBV28 and TRBJ2-7; D gene unclear. This CDR3 is built from 12 residues. Trimming left V 0 bases short and J 4 bases short, with 4 bases between. CDR1 and CDR2 from the germline V gene are MDHEN and SYDVKM. The CDR3 nucleotides read TGTGCCAGCAGTTTATGGGGTTACGAGCAGTACTTC. This codes for CASSLWGYEQYF. Filled out from reference TRBV28 and TRBJ2-7, the complete variable domain reads DVKVTQSSRYLVKRTGEKVFLECVQDMDHENMFWYRQDPGLGLRLIYFSYDVKMKEKGDIPEGYSVSREKKERFSLILESASTNQTSMYLCASSLWGYEQYFGPGTRLTVT.

This clonotype showed up many times. This chain uses TRBV21-1 with TRBJ2-5; TRBD1 is the table's D call and was not checked against the DNA. TRBV21-1 is described as a pseudogene. The CDR3 covers 16 residues. CDR3 DNA sequence: TGTGCCAGCAGCAAAGTCAGGTCCTGGGGGGCAGAGACCCAGTACTTC. This gives the protein CASSKVRSWGAETQYF.

This clonotype showed up many times. CDR3 nucleotides: TGCGCCAGCAGCCAAAGTACAGGTAACTACGAGCAGTACTTC. Amino acid sequence: CASSQSTGNYEQYF. The chain is built from TRBV4-3 and TRBJ2-7; a possible D gene is TRBD1 (5 bases). Per germline, CDR1 LGHNA and CDR2 YSLEER. Between the trimmed V and J ends, which lost 2 bases and 3 bases, there was a span of 11 bases. CDR3 length equals 14 residues.

The chain employs TRBV7-9 and TRBJ1-1; D call uncertain. CDR1 SEHNR and CDR2 FQNEAQ come from the germline V gene (reference sequence). The CDR3 extends over 11 amino acids. Trimming shortened V by 5 bases and J by 3 bases, and 4 bases separated the two germline ends. The CDR3 region is CASSPDTEAFF. The CDR3 DNA sequence: TGTGCCAGCAGCCCGGACACTGAAGCTTTCTTT.

The chain uses TRBV28 and TRBJ2-4; 9 positions match TRBD2. The V segment lost 5 bases and the J segment 0 bases; nucleotides outside the gene matches: 17. This CDR3 has 20 amino acids. Germline V gene sequence: CDR1 MDHEN, CDR2 SYDVKM. The chain's CDR3 is CASSQERGAAGGLAKNIQYF. The CDR3, as DNA: TGTGCCAGCAGTCAGGAGCGGGGGGCCGCCGGAGGTCTAGCCAAAAACATTCAGTACTTC.

The sample holds many counts of this clonotype. The chain uses TRBV5-4 and TRBJ2-1; 8 nucleotides line up with TRBD2. The CDR3 is 16 residues long. Germline assignment: CDR1 SGHNT and CDR2 YYREEE (reference sequence). The J segment lost 4 bases and the V segment lost 6 bases, leaving 12 bases of the junction unmatched. For the CDR3, the DNA is TGTGCCAGCACCCCCAAAGCGGGAGAGGGATACAATGAGCAGTTCTTC. Residues: CASTPKAGEGYNEQFF. The full variable domain, in which reference TRBV5-4 and TRBJ2-1 provide the parts outside the CDR3, is ETGVTQSPTHLIKTRGQQVTLRCSSQSGHNTVSWYQQALGQGPQFIFQYYREEENGRGNFPPRFSGLQFPNYSSELNVNALELDDSALYLCASTPKAGEGYNEQFFGPGTRLTVL.

The table lists this clonotype with many counts. The rearrangement uses TRBV25-1 and TRBJ1-5, with a possible D match to TRBD1 (6 bases). Trimming took off 4 bases at V and 3 bases at J, with 7 bases between the two ends. CDR1 is MGHDK and CDR2 is SYGVNS in the germline V gene. The CDR3 consists of 13 residues. This CDR3 is CASSGGLNQPQHF. CDR3 DNA sequence: TGTGCCAGCAGTGGGGGGCTCAATCAGCCCCAGCATTTT.

As regards this clonotype: At one end, the junction sequence differs from germline, possibly due to a read error. The chain couples TRBV12-3 or TRBV12-4 to TRBJ2-5; a possible D gene is TRBD2 (6 bases). The CDR3 spans 13 residues. CDR3: CVSSFWGRETQYF. The CDR3 DNA reads TGTGTCAGCAGTTTCTGGGGGAGGGAGACCCAGTACTTC.